This T cell receptor beta chain is from a study of blood T cell repertoires in COVID-19. The table came from immunoSEQ multiplex PCR; TCRdb's copy has only in-frame clones and leaves some out. The sample has 290,000 or so clones, 80% to 95% seen once. Trimming shortened V by 5 bases and J by 2 bases, and 10 bases separated the two germline ends. Germline V CDR1 and CDR2: SGHRS, YFSETQ. The CDR3 covers 14 residues. V usage is TRBV5-1 and J usage is TRBJ2-2; possible D gene TRBD1, 6 bases. Material: PBMCs or T cells enriched from blood (not recorded which). The receptor was derived from a woman in her twenties or thirties who had recovered from COVID-19. As DNA, the CDR3 is TGCGCCAGCAGACCCGGGACAAACACCGGGGAGCTGTTTTTT. This gives the protein CASRPGTNTGELFF.